Presented here are 20 T cell receptor beta chains from one specimen sequenced in a study of blood T cell repertoires in COVID-19. Assay used: immunoSEQ multiplex PCR; TCRdb lists only in-frame clones, some missing. The table has 200,000 to 300,000 clones, around nine tenths seen once. Sequenced input: peripheral blood. Every receptor here comes from a woman aged 70-85 years with active or convalescent COVID-19.

The chain carries TRBV3-1 (or the pseudogene TRBV3-2) and TRBJ2-1; TRBD1 agrees at 7 bases. Germline loops: CDR1 LGHDT, CDR2 YNNKEL (reference sequence). V gave up 4 bases and J gave up 9 bases; unmatched junction bases: 12. This CDR3 is 15 amino acids long. CDR3 sequence reads: CASSPGRGLGVEQFF. CDR3 coding DNA: TGTGCCAGCAGCCCGGGCAGGGGGTTGGGTGTTGAGCAGTTCTTC.

The J gene is TRBJ2-7, the V gene TRBV7-9; D is ambiguous. Between the trimmed V and J ends, which lost 1 base and 6 bases, there was a span of 13 bases. The CDR3 consists of 14 residues. Germline V gene sequence: CDR1 SEHNR, CDR2 FQNEAQ (reference sequence). Here the CDR3 DNA reads TGTGCCAGCAGCTTAGGCGGCACCTGGCGCGAGCAGTACTTC. This sequence encodes CASSLGGTWREQYF. Drawing the rest from reference TRBV7-9 and TRBJ2-7, the complete variable domain is DTGVSQNPRHKITKRGQNVTFRCDPISEHNRLYWYRQTLGQGPEFLTYFQNEAQLEKSRLLSDRFSAERPKGSFSTLEIQRTEQGDSAMYLCASSLGGTWREQYFGPGTRLTVT.

V gene TRBV5-4 combines with J gene TRBJ2-5; D gene uncertain. Germline loops: CDR1 SGHNT, CDR2 YYREEE (reference sequence). The CDR3 runs 12 residues. V was pared by 1 base and J by 4 bases, with 5 bases between. CDR3 DNA: TGTGCCAGCAGCTTGATTAGAGAGACCCAGTACTTC. It is translated as CASSLIRETQYF.

This rearrangement joins TRBV5-4 to TRBJ1-2; perhaps TRBD1 as D (5 bases). The CDR3 runs 15 residues. CDR1 is SGHNT and CDR2 is YYREEE in the germline V gene (reference sequence). Trimming removed 0 bases at V and 2 bases at J, with 11 bases between. The CDR3 loop reads CASSLAGTTNYGYTF. The CDR3 DNA is TGTGCCAGCAGCTTGGCTGGGACTACCAACTATGGCTACACCTTC.

This clone came up once. The chain has TRBV10-3 and TRBJ1-6; TRBD1 is a possible D gene (5 bases). The CDR3 consists of 15 residues. The V gene's germline CDR1 is ENHRY and CDR2 SYGVKD. V dropped 0 bases and J dropped 7 bases, with 10 bases sitting between them. The CDR3 sequence is CAISESNRGNSPLHF. The CDR3 region has the DNA TGTGCCATCAGTGAGTCGAATAGGGGAAATTCACCCCTCCACTTT.

The CDR3 spells CASSQDRRGGLDTQYF. The CDR3 nucleotides read TGTGCCAGCAGCCAAGATAGGCGGGGGGGCCTAGATACGCAGTATTTT. The rearrangement joins TRBV3-1 (or the pseudogene TRBV3-2) to TRBJ2-3, with 9 positions matching TRBD2. The CDR3 runs to 16 residues. CDR1 is LGHDT and CDR2 is YNNKEL in the germline V gene (reference sequence). V gave up 0 bases and J gave up 5 bases; unmatched junction bases: 6.

This chain connects TRBV11-3 to TRBJ2-3, with D possibly being TRBD2 (6 bases). The length of the CDR3 is 14 residues. Deletions cut 5 bases from V and 3 bases from J, with 12 bases between. The germline gives CDR1 SGHNT, CDR2 YENEEA. The CDR3 DNA sequence: TGTGCCAGCAGCAACCGGGGGATAACAGATACGCAGTATTTT. It encodes CASSNRGITDTQYF. Drawing the rest from reference TRBV11-3 and TRBJ2-3, the complete variable domain is EAGVVQSPRYKIIEKKQPVAFWCNPISGHNTLYWYLQNLGQGPELLIRYENEEAVDDSQLPKDRFSAERLKGVDSTLKIQPAELGDSAVYLCASSNRGITDTQYFGPGTRLTVL.

The CDR3 is CSATDGYGYTF. The CDR3 bases are TGCAGTGCTACCGACGGGTATGGCTACACCTTC. This chain links TRBV20-1 with TRBJ1-2; no firm D call. Germline CDR1 DFQATT, CDR2 SNEGSKA (reference sequence). V was clipped by 4 bases and J by 5 bases, with 8 bases between them. The CDR3 covers 11 residues.

The chain joins TRBV7-9 to TRBJ2-5, with no clear D. The germline gives CDR1 SEHNR, CDR2 FQNEAQ (reference sequence). The V and J ends lost 3 bases and 5 bases respectively, with 7 bases between them. This CDR3 is built from 12 residues. CDR3 sequence: CASSFPPETQYF. The CDR3 DNA sequence: TGTGCCAGCAGCTTCCCCCCGGAGACCCAGTACTTC.

V usage is TRBV12-3 or TRBV12-4 and J usage is TRBJ2-2; D is unresolved. The length of the CDR3 is 13 residues. V lost 5 bases and J 7 bases, leaving 11 bases between the germline ends. The CDR3: CASSVSLGGELFF. The CDR3 region has the DNA TGTGCCAGCAGTGTATCCCTCGGCGGGGAGCTGTTTTTT.

The genes are TRBV4-2 and TRBJ2-1; D possibly corresponds to TRBD1 (5 bases). V was cut by 5 bases and J by 9 bases, with 11 bases left in between. This CDR3 has 12 amino acids. Germline V gene lookup returns CDR1 LGHNA and CDR2 YNFKEQ. The DNA for the CDR3 is TGTGCCAGCAGCTATAGACAGTCTGAGCAGTTCTTC. Protein sequence: CASSYRQSEQFF.

This clone was recorded once. This chain joins TRBV18 and TRBJ1-5; 9 bases agree with TRBD1. The CDR3 loop spans 14 amino acids. V was clipped by 6 bases and J by 4 bases; unmatched bases: 4. Germline assignment: CDR1 KGHSH and CDR2 LQKENI. For the CDR3, the DNA is TGTGCCAGCTCCGGACAGGGGATAAATCAGCCCCAGCATTTT. Translated: CASSGQGINQPQHF.

This chain joins TRBV11-2 and TRBJ1-1, with D tentatively TRBD1 (5 bases). Trimming took off 4 bases at V and 6 bases at J, with 18 bases between the two ends. CDR1 and CDR2 (germline): SGHAT, FQNNGV. This CDR3 has 15 amino acids. CDR3 amino acids: CASSSIPPRQSEAFF. CDR3 bases: TGTGCCAGCAGCTCGATCCCCCCTAGACAGTCTGAAGCTTTCTTT.

The chain recombines TRBV14 with TRBJ1-1; D ambiguous. Germline lookup yields CDR1 SGHDN and CDR2 FVKESK. CDR3 length: 15 residues. V was pared by 0 bases and J by 11 bases, with 19 bases between. The CDR3 protein is CASSQENVRGGYAFF. The CDR3 DNA is TGTGCCAGCAGCCAAGAGAATGTTCGAGGAGGTTACGCTTTCTTT.

This clone was counted once. The rearrangement uses TRBV9 and TRBJ1-2; a possible D gene is TRBD1 (6 bases). The germline V and J ends were trimmed by 2 bases and 8 bases, with 13 bases remaining between them. Germline values: CDR1 SGDLS, CDR2 YYNGEE. This CDR3 region has 13 residues. The CDR3 here is CASSVVQGLGYTF. DNA for the CDR3: TGTGCCAGCAGCGTGGTACAGGGTTTAGGCTACACCTTC.

This clone was detected only a few times. The gene calls are TRBV7-2 and TRBJ1-2, with D possibly matching TRBD1 (5 bases). Germline V gene sequence: CDR1 SGHTA, CDR2 FQGNSA. This CDR3 spans 17 amino acids. With 1 base removed from V and 0 bases from J, the gap between germline ends came to 15 bases. The CDR3 DNA is TGTGCCAGCAGCTTAGGCAACATAAGACAGACTAACTATGGCTACACCTTC. This gives the protein CASSLGNIRQTNYGYTF.

The J gene is TRBJ1-4, the V gene TRBV6-5, with 8 bases identical to TRBD1. The CDR3 has 14 residues. Germline V CDR1 and CDR2: MNHEY, SVGAGI. The V segment lost 8 bases and the J segment 4 bases; nucleotides outside the gene matches: 6. As DNA, the CDR3 is TGTGCCAGCCGGTGGACAGGGAGTAATGAAAAACTGTTTTTT. Translating gives CASRWTGSNEKLFF.

This clone was counted once. The V and J genes are TRBV6-5 and TRBJ2-2, with TRBD1 as a possible D gene (6 bases). Germline loops: CDR1 MNHEY, CDR2 SVGAGI. The CDR3 spans 15 residues. Trimming shortened V by 2 bases and J by 6 bases, and 13 bases separated the two germline ends. The CDR3 DNA is TGTGCCAGCAGTTACACAGGGCAGGGGTCCGGGGAGCTGTTTTTT. As protein: CASSYTGQGSGELFF.

The chain is built from TRBV3-1 (or the pseudogene TRBV3-2) and TRBJ1-6, with D hard to call. Trimming removed 4 bases from V and 10 bases from J, with 11 bases in between. Per germline, CDR1 LGHDT and CDR2 YNNKEL (reference sequence). This CDR3 spans 13 amino acids. The DNA for the CDR3 is TGTGCCAGCAGCCGAAGGGAGGGCTCACCCCTCCACTTT. It codes for CASSRREGSPLHF.

V usage is TRBV5-1 and J usage is TRBJ1-3; possibly TRBD1 for D (5 bases). The CDR3 covers 12 residues. Trimming took off 5 bases at V and 4 bases at J, with 7 bases between the two ends. From germline, CDR1 is SGHRS and CDR2 YFSETQ. CDR3 sequence (DNA): TGCGCCAGCAGTCCAGGGGGAAACACCATATATTTT. Its protein is CASSPGGNTIYF.